A single sample is the source of the 18 T cell receptor beta chains below, sequenced in a study of blood T cell repertoires in COVID-19. Sequencing was performed with immunoSEQ multiplex PCR; in TCRdb, only in-frame clones are kept and a portion is missing. The sample records around 100,000 clones, around nine tenths being singletons. Sequences were obtained from peripheral blood. The receptors originated from a woman older than 75 in a cohort sampled during active COVID-19.

The chain carries TRBV5-1 and TRBJ2-3; 9 nucleotides match TRBD1. The trim removed 4 bases at V and 3 bases at J, leaving 3 bases unmatched. The CDR3 loop spans 14 amino acids. Germline V gene lookup returns CDR1 SGHRS and CDR2 YFSETQ. CDR3 protein: CASSGGQGTDTQYF. The CDR3 region has the DNA TGCGCCAGCAGCGGGGGACAGGGAACAGATACGCAGTATTTT.

This chain joins TRBV19 and TRBJ2-2, with 7 positions matching TRBD2. The germline V gene encodes CDR1 LNHDA and CDR2 SQIVND (reference sequence). Germline trimming cut 7 bases from V and 1 base from J; bases unmatched to any gene: 0. The CDR3 consists of 13 residues. The CDR3 is CASTSGNTGELFF. The CDR3 DNA reads TGTGCCAGTACTAGCGGGAACACCGGGGAGCTGTTTTTT. Full variable domain (remainder filled in from reference TRBV19 and TRBJ2-2): DGGITQSPKYLFRKEGQNVTLSCEQNLNHDAMYWYRQDPGQGLRLIYYSQIVNDFQKGDIAEGYSVSREKKESFPLTVTSAQKNPTAFYLCASTSGNTGELFFGEGSRLTVL.

CDR3 amino acids: CASNIAAGVGEQYF. CDR3 DNA: TGTGCCAGCAATATAGCAGCGGGAGTGGGGGAGCAGTACTTC. The chain recombines TRBV6-5 with TRBJ2-7; TRBD2 aligns across 8 bases. J was trimmed by 7 bases and V by 7 bases; bases with no gene match: 12. This CDR3 comprises 14 residues. Germline V gives CDR1 MNHEY, CDR2 SVGAGI.

This chain joins TRBV7-9 and TRBJ2-2; the D gene is possibly TRBD2 (5 bases). Per germline, CDR1 SEHNR and CDR2 FQNEAQ (reference sequence). Trimming shortened V by 2 bases and J by 5 bases, and 6 bases separated the two germline ends. The CDR3 consists of 13 residues. The CDR3 is CASSLSGTGELFF. CDR3 bases: TGTGCCAGCAGCTTATCGGGGACCGGGGAGCTGTTTTTT.

This chain connects TRBV6-5 to TRBJ2-3; 9 bases fit TRBD2. This CDR3 comprises 15 residues. The junction had 9 bases not matched to a gene; V was cut back by 7 bases and J by 4 bases. Germline V gives CDR1 MNHEY, CDR2 SVGAGI. The CDR3, as DNA: TGTGCCAGCACCCCAGCGGGAGGCTTCGCAGATACGCAGTATTTT. Protein: CASTPAGGFADTQYF.

The chain is built from TRBV7-9 and TRBJ2-1, with D perhaps matching TRBD2 (6 bases). Trimming removed 1 base at V and 6 bases at J, with 19 bases between. The germline CDR1 and CDR2 sequences are SEHNR and FQNEAQ (reference sequence). The CDR3 has 17 amino acids. The CDR3 nucleotides are TGTGCCAGCAGCTTAGGAGTGGGAGGAGGGGAGATCAATGAGCAGTTCTTC. Its translation is CASSLGVGGGEINEQFF. Filled out from reference TRBV7-9 and TRBJ2-1, the complete variable domain reads DTGVSQNPRHKITKRGQNVTFRCDPISEHNRLYWYRQTLGQGPEFLTYFQNEAQLEKSRLLSDRFSAERPKGSFSTLEIQRTEQGDSAMYLCASSLGVGGGEINEQFFGPGTRLTVL.

This clone appeared a single time. The J gene is TRBJ2-2, the V gene TRBV6-6, with D perhaps TRBD2 (6 bases). The CDR3 sequence is 16 residues long. CDR1 MNHNY and CDR2 SVGAGI come from the germline V gene (reference sequence). V shed 7 bases and J shed 2 bases, with 17 bases lying between them. CDR3 sequence reads: CASTSSGAGNTGELFF. The CDR3 DNA is TGTGCCAGCACCTCTTCCGGGGCGGGAAACACCGGGGAGCTGTTTTTT.

The rearrangement uses TRBV10-1 and TRBJ2-1; D is unresolved. The V and J ends lost 2 bases and 12 bases respectively, with 14 bases between them. The germline V gene has CDR1 WNHNN and CDR2 SYGVQD (reference sequence). This CDR3 has 13 residues. Here the CDR3 reads CASSEPSDSGQFF. For the CDR3, the DNA is TGCGCCAGCAGTGAGCCATCCGACTCTGGGCAGTTCTTC.

The chain carries TRBV19 and TRBJ1-2; 8 bases fit TRBD1. The CDR3 has 18 amino acids. The V gene end was trimmed by 10 bases and the J gene end by 6 bases; junction bases not matched to a gene: 25. CDR1 is LNHDA, CDR2 SQIVND, per germline (reference sequence). CDR3 sequence reads: CAITVVLVGAGGEHGYTF. CDR3 nucleotide sequence: TGTGCCATAACAGTAGTATTAGTTGGGGCAGGGGGCGAACATGGCTACACCTTC. The whole variable domain, remainder taken from reference TRBV19 and TRBJ1-2, is DGGITQSPKYLFRKEGQNVTLSCEQNLNHDAMYWYRQDPGQGLRLIYYSQIVNDFQKGDIAEGYSVSREKKESFPLTVTSAQKNPTAFYLCAITVVLVGAGGEHGYTFGSGTRLTVV.

A few counts support this clone. The chain combines TRBV4-1 with TRBJ1-1; D may be TRBD1 (5 bases). V lost 5 bases and J lost 4, with 8 bases in between. The CDR3 covers 12 residues. The germline gives CDR1 MGHRA, CDR2 YSYEKL. The CDR3 DNA follows: TGCGCCAGCAGCAGCAGGGCCACTGAAGCTTTCTTT. It translates to CASSSRATEAFF.

V gene TRBV4-1 combines with J gene TRBJ2-7; 12 nucleotides line up with TRBD2. Unmatched junction bases numbered 5, after V lost 1 base and J lost 4 bases. CDR3 size: 16 residues. Germline CDR1 is MGHRA and CDR2 is YSYEKL. CDR3 coding DNA: TGCGCCAGCAGCCAAGCTAGCGGGAGGGCCAAGTACGAGCAGTACTTC. Amino acid sequence: CASSQASGRAKYEQYF.

This clone was detected a few times. The chain links TRBV7-9 to TRBJ1-5; 7 bases agree with TRBD1. Germline V CDR1 and CDR2: SEHNR, FQNEAQ (reference sequence). J gave up 3 bases and V 5 bases, and 4 bases lay outside the gene matches. This CDR3 is 14 amino acids long. The CDR3 loop reads CASSPGQDNQPQHF. The CDR3 nucleotides are TGTGCCAGCAGCCCTGGACAGGACAATCAGCCCCAGCATTTT. Variable domain in full (rest from reference TRBV7-9 and TRBJ1-5): DTGVSQNPRHKITKRGQNVTFRCDPISEHNRLYWYRQTLGQGPEFLTYFQNEAQLEKSRLLSDRFSAERPKGSFSTLEIQRTEQGDSAMYLCASSPGQDNQPQHFGDGTRLSIL.

The chain uses TRBV3-1 (or the pseudogene TRBV3-2) and TRBJ2-5; weak D call: TRBD2 (6 bases). From germline, CDR1 is LGHDT and CDR2 YNNKEL (reference sequence). The CDR3 covers 14 residues. Trimming shortened V by 4 bases and J by 2 bases, and 11 bases separated the two germline ends. The CDR3 sequence is CASSPSGEQETQYF. Here the CDR3 DNA reads TGTGCCAGCAGCCCCTCGGGAGAGCAAGAGACCCAGTACTTC.

Turning to this clone: One end of the junction is discordant with germline, which a read error may explain. The CDR3 nucleotides read TGTGTCAGCACGGCGGGATTAGGGGAAAATGAGCAGTTCTTC. It specifies CVSTAGLGENEQFF. The genes are TRBV27 and TRBJ2-1, with D maybe TRBD2 (6 bases). CDR3 length equals 14 residues. In germline, CDR1 is MNHEY, CDR2 SMNVEV (reference sequence).

The chain joins TRBV2 to TRBJ1-2, with 7 bases that match TRBD1. Germline CDR1 and CDR2: SNHLY and FYNNEI. The CDR3 extends over 14 amino acids. V shed 4 bases and J 2 bases; nucleotides not matched to a gene: 4. As DNA, the CDR3 is TGTGCCAGCAGTGGTGGGACAGCCAACTATGGCTACACCTTC. Its protein is CASSGGTANYGYTF.

This clone has just one count. The V and J genes are TRBV7-2 and TRBJ2-7; 14 nucleotides match TRBD2. Germline V lookup: CDR1 SGHTA, CDR2 FQGNSA. This CDR3 is 16 amino acids long. The ends lost 2 bases at V and 3 bases at J; junction bases unmatched: 3. CDR3 sequence: CASSLRGTSGSYEQYF. The CDR3 DNA is TGTGCCAGCAGCTTACGCGGGACTAGCGGGAGCTACGAGCAGTACTTC. Full variable domain (rest looked up from reference TRBV7-2 and TRBJ2-7): GAGVSQSPSNKVTEKGKDVELRCDPISGHTALYWYRQSLGQGLEFLIYFQGNSAPDKSGLPSDRFSAERTGGSVSTLTIQRTQQEDSAVYLCASSLRGTSGSYEQYFGPGTRLTVT.

The gene calls are TRBV27 and TRBJ2-5, with 8 bases fitting TRBD2. V gave up 0 bases and J gave up 2 bases; unmatched junction bases: 8. The CDR3 has 17 residues. Germline assignment: CDR1 MNHEY and CDR2 SMNVEV (reference sequence). The CDR3 nucleotides are TGTGCCAGCAGTTTATCGTGGCTAGCGGGTGCACAAGAGACCCAGTACTTC. Encoded protein: CASSLSWLAGAQETQYF.

V is TRBV4-2 and J is TRBJ1-3; 7 nucleotides line up with TRBD1. Per the germline V gene, CDR1 is LGHNA and CDR2 is YNFKEQ. The CDR3 contains 16 residues. J was trimmed by 0 bases and V by 5 bases; bases with no gene match: 7. The CDR3 loop is CASSTGQALSGNTIYF. CDR3 DNA: TGTGCCAGCAGCACCGGACAGGCGCTCTCTGGAAACACCATATATTTT.